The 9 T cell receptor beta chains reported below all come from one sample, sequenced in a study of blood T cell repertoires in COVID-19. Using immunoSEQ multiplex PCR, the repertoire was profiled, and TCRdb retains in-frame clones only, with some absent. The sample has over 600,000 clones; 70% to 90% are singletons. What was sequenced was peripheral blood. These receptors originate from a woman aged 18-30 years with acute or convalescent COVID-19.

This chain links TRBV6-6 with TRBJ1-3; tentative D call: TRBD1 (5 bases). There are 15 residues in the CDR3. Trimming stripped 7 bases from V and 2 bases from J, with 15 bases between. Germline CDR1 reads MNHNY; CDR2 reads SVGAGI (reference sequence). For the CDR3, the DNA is TGTGCCAGCAAACAGGTCGCCCCTGCTGGAAACACCATATATTTT. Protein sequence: CASKQVAPAGNTIYF.

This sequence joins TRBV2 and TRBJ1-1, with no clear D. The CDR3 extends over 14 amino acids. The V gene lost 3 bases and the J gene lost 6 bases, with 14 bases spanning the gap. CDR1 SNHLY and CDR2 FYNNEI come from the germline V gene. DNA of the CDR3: TGTGCCAGCAGTGATTGGGCAGTAAAGTCTGAAGCTTTCTTT. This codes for CASSDWAVKSEAFF.

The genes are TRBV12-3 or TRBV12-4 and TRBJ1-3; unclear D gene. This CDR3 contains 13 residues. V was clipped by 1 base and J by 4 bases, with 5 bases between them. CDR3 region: CASSLVGGNTIYF. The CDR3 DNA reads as TGTGCCAGCAGTTTAGTCGGGGGAAACACCATATATTTT.

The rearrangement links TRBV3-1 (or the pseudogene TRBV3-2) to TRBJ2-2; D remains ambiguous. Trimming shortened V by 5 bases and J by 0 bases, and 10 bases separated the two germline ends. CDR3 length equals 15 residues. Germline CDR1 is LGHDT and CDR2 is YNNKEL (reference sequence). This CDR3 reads CASSLHPTNTGELFF. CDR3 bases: TGTGCCAGCAGCTTACACCCAACGAACACCGGGGAGCTGTTTTTT.

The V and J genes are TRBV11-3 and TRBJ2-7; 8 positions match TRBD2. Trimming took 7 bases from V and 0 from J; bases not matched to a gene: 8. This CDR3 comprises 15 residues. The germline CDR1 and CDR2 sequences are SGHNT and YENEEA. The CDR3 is CASTGRGAGSYEQYF. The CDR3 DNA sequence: TGTGCCAGCACGGGGCGGGGGGCTGGCTCCTACGAGCAGTACTTC.

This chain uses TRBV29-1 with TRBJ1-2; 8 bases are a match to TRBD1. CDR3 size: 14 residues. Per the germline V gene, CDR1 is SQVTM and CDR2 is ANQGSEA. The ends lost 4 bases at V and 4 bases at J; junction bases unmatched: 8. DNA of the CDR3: TGCAGCGTTGGGGGGACAGGCTACCTCTATGGCTACACCTTC. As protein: CSVGGTGYLYGYTF.

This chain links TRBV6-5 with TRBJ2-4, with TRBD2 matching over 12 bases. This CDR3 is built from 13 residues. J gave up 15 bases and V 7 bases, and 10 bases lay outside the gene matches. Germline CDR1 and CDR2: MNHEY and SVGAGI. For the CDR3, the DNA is TGTGCCAGCACGCTAGCGGGGGGGCATGGGGGGTACTTC. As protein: CASTLAGGHGGYF.

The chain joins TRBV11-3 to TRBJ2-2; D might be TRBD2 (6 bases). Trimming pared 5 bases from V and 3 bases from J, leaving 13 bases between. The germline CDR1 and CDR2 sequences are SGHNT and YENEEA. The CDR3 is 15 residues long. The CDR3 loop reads CASSAAGRYTGELFF. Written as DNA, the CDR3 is TGTGCCAGCAGCGCCGCCGGGAGATACACCGGGGAGCTGTTTTTT.

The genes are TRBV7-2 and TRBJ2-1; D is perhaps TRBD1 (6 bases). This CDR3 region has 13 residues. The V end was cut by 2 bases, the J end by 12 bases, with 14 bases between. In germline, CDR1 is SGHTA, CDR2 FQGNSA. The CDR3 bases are TGTGCCAGCAGCTTACTGGACAGAGCATTGCAGTTCTTC. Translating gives CASSLLDRALQFF.